These 18 T cell receptor beta chains came from one sample sequenced in a study of Graves' ophthalmopathy and Graves' hyperthyroidism. Researchers took RNA transcripts and amplified TCR beta CDR3 regions from them. HTBI primers were employed in first-round RT-PCR, then a second-round multiplex PCR followed. TCRdb independently ran MiXCR on the multiplex PCR reads; one entry per CDR3 protein. In the table there are approximately 210,000 distinct CDR3 sequences, roughly 21% of which are singletons. Sequencing was done on a sample of peripheral blood. The receptors here all came from a woman aged 45 to 65 with Graves' ophthalmopathy.

This clonotype was counted ten times or more. V gene TRBV20-1 combines with J gene TRBJ2-7; TRBD2 aligns across 8 bases. CDR1 is DFQATT, CDR2 SNEGSKA, per germline (reference sequence). There are 15 residues in the CDR3. Trimming removed 1 base from V and 1 base from J; junction bases left unmatched: 6. Here the CDR3 DNA reads TGCAGTGCTAGAGCTATAGCGGGGCTTTCCTACGAGCAGTACTTC. It codes for CSARAIAGLSYEQYF.

This clonotype was recorded at least ten times. The chain combines TRBV2 with TRBJ1-5; no firm D call. Trimming cost V 1 base and J 4 bases, with 5 bases left between them. The CDR3 extends over 13 amino acids. Per the germline V gene, CDR1 is SNHLY and CDR2 is FYNNEI. The CDR3 DNA follows: TGTGCCAGCAGTGAAGAACAGAATCAGCCCCAGCATTTT. The encoded protein is CASSEEQNQPQHF.

This clonotype was counted many times. The chain carries TRBV12-5 and TRBJ1-1; D possibly corresponds to TRBD1 (6 bases). This CDR3 is built from 15 residues. Germline CDR1 LGHNT, CDR2 FRNRAP. Trimming took off 0 bases at V and 5 bases at J, with 13 bases between the two ends. The CDR3 region is CASGLVTGGFTEAFF. In DNA, the CDR3 is TGTGCTAGTGGTTTGGTAACGGGGGGCTTTACTGAAGCTTTCTTT.

The chain couples TRBV30 to TRBJ1-3, with D possibly matching TRBD1 (5 bases). Germline lookup yields CDR1 GTSNPN and CDR2 SVGIG (reference sequence). The V and J ends lost 4 bases and 3 bases respectively, with 16 bases between them. The CDR3 length is 15 residues. The CDR3 DNA reads as TGTGCCTGGAACGAGGGACGGAGGGATGGAAACACCATATATTTT. Translated: CAWNEGRRDGNTIYF.

This clonotype was seen repeatedly, ten times or more. V usage is TRBV12-3 or TRBV12-4 and J usage is TRBJ1-2, with 11 positions matching TRBD1. Trimming removed 4 bases from V and 6 bases from J; junction bases left unmatched: 10. This CDR3 spans 16 amino acids. Here the CDR3 DNA reads TGTGCCAGCAGTTCGACTTCCGGGACAGGGGGACATGGCTACACCTTC. Its translation: CASSSTSGTGGHGYTF.

This clonotype was counted at least ten times. CDR3 in DNA: TGCAGTGCTCGCCAGGGGGCCTACGAGCAGTACTTC. Its protein is CSARQGAYEQYF. V gene TRBV20-1 combines with J gene TRBJ2-7; TRBD1 agrees at 7 bases. V shed 5 bases and J 2 bases; nucleotides not matched to a gene: 3. Germline lookup yields CDR1 DFQATT and CDR2 SNEGSKA (reference sequence). This CDR3 region has 12 residues.

CDR3 loop: CASSPIGGYKQYF. The CDR3 region has the DNA TGTGCCAGCAGCCCGATAGGGGGTTACAAGCAGTACTTC. This chain connects TRBV7-9 to TRBJ2-7; a weak D match, TRBD1 (6 bases). Per germline, CDR1 SEHNR and CDR2 FQNEAQ (reference sequence). This CDR3 region has 13 residues. Trimming stripped 5 bases from V and 8 bases from J, with 16 bases between. Based on the CDR3 plus reference TRBV7-9 and TRBJ2-7, the full variable domain is DTGVSQNPRHKITKRGQNVTFRCDPISEHNRLYWYRQTLGQGPEFLTYFQNEAQLEKSRLLSDRFSAERPKGSFSTLEIQRTEQGDSAMYLCASSPIGGYKQYFGPGTRLTVT.

This clonotype was seen many times. The rearrangement uses TRBV29-1 and TRBJ2-5; unclear D gene. Per germline, CDR1 SQVTM and CDR2 ANQGSEA. The CDR3 totals 12 residues. The V end lost 1 base, the J end lost 5 bases, and 8 bases lay between the germline ends. CDR3 nucleotide sequence: TGCAGCGTTGAAGCCCGTCAGGAGACCCAGTACTTC. Its protein product is CSVEARQETQYF.

This clonotype was seen a handful of times. The chain carries TRBV4-1 and TRBJ2-3; the D is unclear. Germline V gene data show CDR1 as MGHRA and CDR2 as YSYEKL. Trimming took off 5 bases at V and 1 base at J, with 7 bases between the two ends. The CDR3 extends over 13 amino acids. CDR3 in amino acids: CASSSPGTDTQYF. Written as DNA, the CDR3 is TGCGCCAGCAGCTCCCCCGGCACAGATACGCAGTATTTT.

The table lists this clonotype with many counts. This chain links TRBV27 with TRBJ1-3, with D unresolved. CDR3 length: 15 amino acids. Per the germline V gene, CDR1 is MNHEY and CDR2 is SMNVEV (reference sequence). Deletions cut 5 bases from V and 0 bases from J, with 11 bases between. The CDR3 coding sequence is TGTGCCAGCAGTCCCCGGGCCTTCTCTGGAAACACCATATATTTT. Protein: CASSPRAFSGNTIYF.

This clonotype was observed at least ten times. This rearrangement joins TRBV5-5 to TRBJ2-2, with D unclear. There are 13 residues in the CDR3. V shed 1 base and J shed 5 bases, with 6 bases lying between them. Germline lookup yields CDR1 SGHKS and CDR2 YYEKEE (reference sequence). The CDR3 nucleotides are TGTGCCAGCAGCTTGATAGTTACCGGGGAGCTGTTTTTT. This gives the protein CASSLIVTGELFF.

This clonotype has a count of ten or more. The chain employs TRBV12-3 or TRBV12-4 and TRBJ2-2; D call uncertain. The CDR3 totals 14 residues. V dropped 3 bases and J dropped 1 base, with 6 bases sitting between them. The CDR3: CASSFTQNTGELFF. The DNA for the CDR3 is TGTGCCAGCAGTTTTACACAGAACACCGGGGAGCTGTTTTTT.

This clonotype was counted many times. The chain has TRBV11-2 and TRBJ2-7; D is perhaps TRBD1 (6 bases). The germline gives CDR1 SGHAT, CDR2 FQNNGV. V was clipped by 3 bases and J by 4 bases, with 10 bases between them. The CDR3 runs to 13 residues. DNA for the CDR3: TGTGCCAGCAGCTTCGGACAGAAATACGAGCAGTACTTC. Translated, it gives CASSFGQKYEQYF.

This clonotype was seen just once. This sequence joins TRBV20-1 and TRBJ1-2, with 11 positions matching TRBD1. The CDR3 has 15 residues. Germline CDR1 and CDR2: DFQATT and SNEGSKA (reference sequence). With 3 bases clipped from V and 6 bases from J, the junction kept 9 bases outside the gene matches. CDR3 coding DNA: TGCAGTGCTAGGCCTTGGGACAGGGGGGTGGATGGCTACACCTTC. It codes for CSARPWDRGVDGYTF.

This clonotype appeared many times. This rearrangement joins TRBV20-1 to TRBJ2-5; D not certain. Germline values: CDR1 DFQATT, CDR2 SNEGSKA (reference sequence). The germline V and J ends were trimmed by 3 bases and 1 base, with 9 bases remaining between them. The CDR3 runs to 13 residues. The CDR3 DNA reads TGCAGTGCTAGTAGATCGTTCCAAGAGACCCAGTACTTC. This codes for CSASRSFQETQYF.

In this sample, this clonotype turned up once. This chain uses TRBV2 with TRBJ1-5, with D maybe TRBD1 (5 bases). Germline V gives CDR1 SNHLY, CDR2 FYNNEI. V was pared by 0 bases and J by 4 bases, with 13 bases between. CDR3 length equals 16 residues. The CDR3 region is CASSEAGPGWNQPQHF. CDR3 nucleotide sequence: TGTGCCAGCAGTGAAGCGGGGCCGGGGTGGAATCAGCCCCAGCATTTT.

This clonotype was seen ten or more times. The rearrangement links TRBV12-5 to TRBJ1-5; 8 bases map to TRBD1. This CDR3 is built from 15 residues. Germline V CDR1 and CDR2: LGHNT, FRNRAP. Unmatched junction bases numbered 4, after V lost 5 bases and J lost 1 base. The CDR3 DNA reads as TGTGCTAGTGGTGAAGCAGGGGGCAGCAATCAGCCCCAGCATTTT. Its translation is CASGEAGGSNQPQHF.

At least ten counts were recorded for this clonotype. The chain links TRBV7-2 to TRBJ1-1; the D gene is possibly TRBD1 (5 bases). The germline V and J ends were trimmed by 3 bases and 4 bases, with 12 bases remaining between them. This CDR3 contains 14 residues. The germline V gene encodes CDR1 SGHTA and CDR2 FQGNSA. In nucleotides, the CDR3 is TGTGCCAGCAGCTTCAGGGTAATTGGCACTGAAGCTTTCTTT. Residues: CASSFRVIGTEAFF.